The subject of this entry is one TCR beta chain. Antigen specificity is unknown. Germline values: CDR1 SGHTS, CDR2 YDEGEE. The CDR3 extends over 14 amino acids. V was trimmed by 6 bases and J by 3 bases, leaving 14 bases between them. The data are from a study of T cell responses to AZD1222 COVID-19 vaccine. Notes on the study in general: Just five to seven AZD1222 recipients tested seropositive at baseline.

Assay: immunoSEQ multiplex PCR; the TCRdb copy retains only in-frame clones and omits some. The sample records roughly 180,000 clones, roughly 91% being singletons. This receptor was obtained from an adult who received the AZD1222 COVID-19 vaccine. The sample was peripheral blood, taken 28 days after the second AZD1222 dose. The chain has TRBV5-8 and TRBJ2-3; the D gene is possibly TRBD1 (5 bases). CDR3 nucleotides: TGTGCCAGCAAAGCTTGGCAGGGTACAGATACGCAGTATTTT. Translation gives CASKAWQGTDTQYF.